One sample yielded the 29 T cell receptor beta chains listed below, sequenced in a study of cytomegalovirus exposure and HLA in healthy donors. The primer mix had 60 Vbeta and 13 Jbeta primers. Generated by immunoSEQ multiplex PCR, the TCRdb table keeps only in-frame clones and is missing some. The sample records 100,000 to 150,000 clones, 80% being singletons. Sequences were obtained from PBMCs. These receptors were collected from a man in his thirties or forties in good health and CMV-seronegative.

The V call is TRBV30, the J call TRBJ1-1, with TRBD1 as a possible D gene (6 bases). Trimming shortened V by 3 bases and J by 0 bases, and 11 bases separated the two germline ends. Germline values: CDR1 GTSNPN, CDR2 SVGIG (reference sequence). The CDR3 totals 14 residues. The CDR3 here is CAWSKGHLNTEAFF. The CDR3, as DNA: TGTGCCTGGAGCAAGGGACACTTGAACACTGAAGCTTTCTTT.

J is TRBJ2-5 and V is TRBV28; weak D call: TRBD2 (5 bases). Germline V gene lookup returns CDR1 MDHEN and CDR2 SYDVKM. The CDR3 is 12 residues long. V lost 7 bases and J lost 3, with 9 bases in between. CDR3 in DNA: TGTGCCAGCACCGGGGTAAAAGAGACCCAGTACTTC. Its protein is CASTGVKETQYF.

The chain uses TRBV19 and TRBJ1-5, with 10 bases fitting TRBD1. V dropped 5 bases and J dropped 0; count of bases not matched to a gene: 10. Germline CDR1 is LNHDA and CDR2 is SQIVND (reference sequence). The CDR3 contains 18 residues. In DNA, the CDR3 is TGTGCCAGTAGTCACCTGGGGACAGGGGCGACTAGCAATCAGCCCCAGCATTTT. It encodes CASSHLGTGATSNQPQHF.

This clone was detected once. This chain uses TRBV19 with TRBJ1-2; D is perhaps TRBD1 (6 bases). This CDR3 contains 13 residues. Germline V gene data show CDR1 as LNHDA and CDR2 as SQIVND (reference sequence). Trimming removed 5 bases at V and 7 bases at J, with 14 bases between. The CDR3 DNA reads TGTGCCAGTAGTGCTTTCCCGGACAGTGGCTACACCTTC. Protein sequence: CASSAFPDSGYTF. The complete variable domain, with remaining parts taken from reference TRBV19 and TRBJ1-2, reads DGGITQSPKYLFRKEGQNVTLSCEQNLNHDAMYWYRQDPGQGLRLIYYSQIVNDFQKGDIAEGYSVSREKKESFPLTVTSAQKNPTAFYLCASSAFPDSGYTFGSGTRLTVV.

The V and J genes are TRBV10-2 and TRBJ2-1, with 10 bases aligning to TRBD1. The CDR3 runs to 16 residues. Unmatched junction bases numbered 4, after V lost 1 base and J lost 4 bases. Germline V gene data show CDR1 as WSHSY and CDR2 as SAAADI. Here the CDR3 DNA reads TGCGCCAGCAGTGAGTTTCCGGGACAGGGGTACAATGAGCAGTTCTTC. Encoded protein: CASSEFPGQGYNEQFF.

The rearrangement links TRBV4-3 to TRBJ2-7, with D possibly matching TRBD1 (6 bases). The CDR3 is 15 amino acids. Germline CDR1 is LGHNA and CDR2 is YSLEER. V was trimmed by 3 bases and J by 4 bases, leaving 16 bases between them. The CDR3 reads CASSQASQGMYEQYF. Written as DNA, the CDR3 is TGCGCCAGCAGCCAGGCCTCTCAGGGGATGTACGAGCAGTACTTC.

This chain connects TRBV9 to TRBJ2-2; no clear D. This CDR3 region has 15 residues. Germline CDR1 reads SGDLS; CDR2 reads YYNGEE. Trimming removed 2 bases from V and 1 base from J, with 9 bases in between. CDR3 region: CASSVLGRNTGELFF. In DNA, the CDR3 is TGTGCCAGCAGCGTTTTGGGCAGGAACACCGGGGAGCTGTTTTTT.

This clone was observed a handful of times. V is TRBV30 and J is TRBJ1-2; 7 positions match TRBD1. The germline gives CDR1 GTSNPN, CDR2 SVGIG (reference sequence). The junction had 8 bases not matched to a gene; V was cut back by 7 bases and J by 0 bases. This CDR3 region has 14 residues. For the CDR3, the DNA is TGTGCCTACCTAACCGGGACAGCTAACTATGGCTACACCTTC. Its protein product is CAYLTGTANYGYTF.

The rearrangement links TRBV11-2 to TRBJ2-7, with a weak D call TRBD1 (5 bases). The CDR3 is 11 residues long. CDR1 is SGHAT, CDR2 FQNNGV, per germline. Trimming left V 5 bases short and J 6 bases short, with 8 bases between. The CDR3 spells CASSQGVEQYF. CDR3 DNA: TGTGCCAGCAGCCAAGGGGTCGAGCAGTACTTC.

The chain links TRBV2 to TRBJ2-4; D not certain. The CDR3 has 15 amino acids. Germline V gene sequence: CDR1 SNHLY, CDR2 FYNNEI. V was clipped by 5 bases and J by 0 bases, with 11 bases between them. The CDR3 nucleotides are TGTGCCAGCAGTCTCATTGGGCTAGCCAAAAACATTCAGTACTTC. It specifies CASSLIGLAKNIQYF.

The chain is built from TRBV5-8 and TRBJ1-5; tentative D call: TRBD1 (5 bases). With 2 bases removed from V and 0 bases from J, the gap between germline ends came to 21 bases. The CDR3 consists of 19 residues. Germline V CDR1 and CDR2: SGHTS, YDEGEE. As DNA, the CDR3 is TGTGCCAGCAGCTTATACAGGACGAACGTCTGGAATAGCAATCAGCCCCAGCATTTT. Its protein product is CASSLYRTNVWNSNQPQHF.

V and J are TRBV27 and TRBJ1-5; D not certain. V gave up 3 bases and J gave up 4 bases, with 4 bases separating them. The CDR3 consists of 12 residues. Germline V gene lookup returns CDR1 MNHEY and CDR2 SMNVEV (reference sequence). This CDR3 reads CASSFQNQPQHF. In nucleotides, the CDR3 is TGTGCCAGCAGTTTCCAGAATCAGCCCCAGCATTTT.

The rearrangement links TRBV5-4 to TRBJ2-3, with D perhaps TRBD2 (5 bases). Trimming removed 3 bases from V and 1 base from J, with 12 bases in between. Germline values: CDR1 SGHNT, CDR2 YYREEE (reference sequence). The CDR3 spans 15 residues. The CDR3 here is CASSSGNAGTDTQYF. CDR3 bases: TGTGCCAGCAGCTCGGGGAACGCGGGCACAGATACGCAGTATTTT.

V and J are TRBV10-1 and TRBJ2-1; D uncertain. This CDR3 has 16 amino acids. With 3 bases removed from V and 9 bases from J, the gap between germline ends came to 21 bases. The germline CDR1 and CDR2 sequences are WNHNN and SYGVQD (reference sequence). The CDR3 reads CASSDSSIRDNTEQFF. CDR3 bases: TGCGCCAGCAGTGATTCATCTATTCGTGACAATACTGAGCAGTTCTTC.

As concerns this clone: This sample includes further DNA sequences coding for the same CDR3. The V call is TRBV7-2, the J call TRBJ2-3; the D is unclear. The CDR3 totals 14 residues. V dropped 0 bases and J dropped 5 bases, with 9 bases sitting between them. Germline CDR1 reads SGHTA; CDR2 reads FQGNSA. This CDR3 is CASSLAAARDTQYF. In nucleotides, the CDR3 is TGTGCCAGCAGCTTAGCCGCTGCCAGAGATACGCAGTATTTT.

This clone was seen only a few times. The chain has TRBV4-3 and TRBJ1-3; no clear D. CDR1 LGHNA and CDR2 YSLEER come from the germline V gene. This CDR3 comprises 14 residues. V lost 0 bases to trimming and J lost 0 bases, with 3 bases between them. CDR3 residues: CASSQEASGNTIYF. The CDR3 DNA follows: TGCGCCAGCAGCCAAGAGGCCTCTGGAAACACCATATATTTT.

This clone has just a few counts. This sequence joins TRBV19 and TRBJ1-3; D is unclear. This CDR3 region has 13 residues. CDR1 LNHDA and CDR2 SQIVND come from the germline V gene (reference sequence). The germline V and J ends were trimmed by 6 bases and 0 bases, with 6 bases remaining between them. DNA for the CDR3: TGTGCCAGTAGACAGTCCTCTGGAAACACCATATATTTT. It yields the protein CASRQSSGNTIYF.

The rearrangement uses TRBV11-3 and TRBJ2-7; tentatively, D is TRBD1 (6 bases). V dropped 5 bases and J dropped 6 bases, with 17 bases sitting between them. Looked up from germline, CDR1 is SGHNT and CDR2 is YENEEA. CDR3 length: 14 residues. CDR3 amino acids: CASSPRGGGIEQYF. CDR3 in DNA: TGTGCCAGCAGCCCCCGAGGGGGTGGTATCGAGCAGTACTTC.

The chain couples TRBV5-5 to TRBJ2-7, with TRBD2 matching 14 bases. With V trimmed by 0 bases and J by 6 bases, 5 bases remained unmatched. This CDR3 spans 16 amino acids. The germline CDR1 and CDR2 sequences are SGHKS and YYEKEE (reference sequence). CDR3 sequence: CASSLGGTSGRTEQYF. CDR3 DNA sequence: TGTGCCAGCAGCTTGGGCGGGACTAGCGGGAGAACCGAGCAGTACTTC.

This clone was detected a few times. The chain has TRBV10-2 and TRBJ2-7; TRBD2 might be the D (7 bases). The CDR3 loop spans 15 amino acids. Looked up from germline, CDR1 is WSHSY and CDR2 is SAAADI. Between the trimmed V and J ends, which lost 3 bases and 3 bases, there was a span of 15 bases. The CDR3 spells CASSDRAGAGYEQYF. In DNA, the CDR3 is TGCGCCAGCAGTGACCGCGCGGGGGCAGGCTACGAGCAGTACTTC.

As for this clone: A junction end diverges from the germline sequence, so it may reflect a read error. The chain uses TRBV29-1 and TRBJ1-2; D not certain. The germline V gene encodes CDR1 SQVTM and CDR2 ANQGSEA. CDR3 size: 15 residues. The chain's CDR3 is CSGQINLSGEEGYPF. DNA of the CDR3: TGCAGCGGCCAAATAAACTTATCCGGGGAGGAGGGCTACCCCTTC.

V gene TRBV18 combines with J gene TRBJ1-5; D not certain. The CDR3 has 13 residues. The germline gives CDR1 KGHSH, CDR2 LQKENI. V was cut by 5 bases and J by 5 bases, with 10 bases left in between. CDR3 coding DNA: TGTGCCAGCTCATCGAGGGCTGATCAGCCCCAGCATTTT. Its protein product is CASSSRADQPQHF. The whole variable domain, filled in from reference TRBV18 and TRBJ1-5, reads NAGVMQNPRHLVRRRGQEARLRCSPMKGHSHVYWYRQLPEEGLKFMVYLQKENIIDESGMPKERFSAEFPKEGPSILRIQQVVRGDSAAYFCASSSRADQPQHFGDGTRLSIL.

This clone was detected only a few times. The chain combines TRBV25-1 with TRBJ1-2; D is unclear. V dropped 8 bases and J dropped 3 bases, with 10 bases sitting between them. CDR3 length: 12 residues. Germline-derived CDR1 and CDR2 are MGHDK and SYGVNS. The CDR3 loop is CASADWDYGYTF. The CDR3 region has the DNA TGTGCCAGCGCAGACTGGGACTATGGCTACACCTTC.

The V and J genes are TRBV6-6 and TRBJ1-3; 7 bases fit TRBD1. This CDR3 contains 15 residues. The germline CDR1 and CDR2 sequences are MNHNY and SVGAGI (reference sequence). Trimming cost V 4 bases and J 4 bases; bases outside gene matches: 7. The CDR3 reads CASSSTGFYGNTIYF. DNA for the CDR3: TGTGCCAGCAGTTCGACAGGGTTTTACGGAAACACCATATATTTT.

J is TRBJ2-5 and V is TRBV11-2, with 8 bases that match TRBD2. The germline gives CDR1 SGHAT, CDR2 FQNNGV. The CDR3 loop spans 15 amino acids. The junction had 9 bases not matched to a gene; V was cut back by 5 bases and J by 4 bases. The CDR3 DNA follows: TGTGCCAGCAGCGTACGGGGGACTAGAGGAGAGACCCAGTACTTC. Its protein is CASSVRGTRGETQYF.

The chain recombines TRBV19 with TRBJ1-6; 7 positions agree with TRBD1. Germline V lookup: CDR1 LNHDA, CDR2 SQIVND (reference sequence). The CDR3 spans 16 residues. V trimming: 10 bases; J trimming: 0 bases; junction bases outside the gene matches: 9. The CDR3, as DNA: TGTGCCACGACCGGGACAGACAGCTCCTATAATTCACCCCTCCACTTT. Encoded protein: CATTGTDSSYNSPLHF.

V usage is TRBV28 and J usage is TRBJ2-7; TRBD1 is a possible D gene (6 bases). CDR3 length: 14 residues. With 3 bases removed from V and 3 bases from J, the gap between germline ends came to 12 bases. Germline V CDR1 and CDR2: MDHEN, SYDVKM. CDR3 region: CASSFGRGGYEQYF. Here the CDR3 DNA reads TGTGCCAGCAGTTTTGGCAGGGGCGGCTACGAGCAGTACTTC.

This chain connects TRBV29-1 to TRBJ1-1; 7 bases map to TRBD1. CDR1 is SQVTM, CDR2 ANQGSEA, per germline. The CDR3 covers 13 residues. J lost 3 bases, V lost 6 bases, and 7 bases had no gene match. Written as DNA, the CDR3 is TGCAGCGTCGAACAGGGGTTAGACACTGAAGCTTTCTTT. This sequence encodes CSVEQGLDTEAFF.

This chain joins TRBV21-1 and TRBJ1-1; the DNA was not compared with TRBD1, the D call given in the table. TRBV21-1 is designated a pseudogene. This CDR3 region has 17 residues. CDR3 amino acids: CASSKDGRVILSTEAFF. CDR3 coding DNA: TGTGCCAGCAGCAAAGATGGCAGGGTTATCCTTAGCACTGAAGCTTTCTTT.